The rows below give T cell receptor beta chains drawn from one sample of a study of blood T cell repertoires in COVID-19. TCRdb's table, derived via immunoSEQ multiplex PCR, lists solely in-frame clones and lacks some. This table holds some 160,000 clones, 79% found once. Material: peripheral blood. Receptors originate from a man aged 45-65 years with active or convalescent COVID-19. CDR3s include the opening cysteine and the closing phenylalanine or tryptophan. Each record gives: D gene, clone size, V gene, J gene, CDR3 protein, CDR3 DNA. The D gene is left open where the match is weak. Not all rows give a size; the values are once, few, many and, for expanded clones, a class.

d_call: TRBD2; clone_size: once; v_call: TRBV9; j_call: TRBJ2-1; cdr3_aa: CASSAHGLAGGNEQFF; cdr3_nt: TGTGCCAGCAGCGCTCACGGACTAGCGGGAGGCAATGAGCAGTTCTTC
d_call: TRBD1; clone_size: few; v_call: TRBV30; j_call: TRBJ1-5; cdr3_aa: CAWSEGQVQGNQPQHF; cdr3_nt: TGTGCCTGGAGTGAAGGACAGGTTCAGGGCAATCAGCCCCAGCATTTT
d_call: TRBD1; clone_size: once; v_call: TRBV6-5; j_call: TRBJ2-7; cdr3_aa: CASTTGASYEQYF; cdr3_nt: TGTGCCAGCACCACAGGGGCCTCCTACGAGCAGTACTTC
d_call: TRBD1; clone_size: NA; v_call: TRBV19; j_call: TRBJ2-7; cdr3_aa: CASSLTTGGYEQYF; cdr3_nt: TGTGCCAGTAGCCTCACGACAGGGGGTTACGAGCAGTACTTC
d_call: TRBD1; clone_size: NA; v_call: TRBV7-2; j_call: TRBJ1-4; cdr3_aa: CASSPSTGRVGKLFF; cdr3_nt: TGTGCCAGCAGCCCCTCGACAGGGCGGGTGGGAAAACTGTTTTTT
d_call: NA; clone_size: NA; v_call: TRBV12-3/TRBV12-4; j_call: TRBJ2-3; cdr3_aa: CASSLSTDTQYF; cdr3_nt: TGTGCCAGCAGTCTAAGCACAGATACGCAGTATTTT
d_call: NA; clone_size: NA; v_call: TRBV19; j_call: TRBJ1-6; cdr3_aa: CASSSTPYEAPLHF; cdr3_nt: TGTGCCAGTAGTTCCACCCCATACGAGGCACCCCTCCACTTT
d_call: NA; clone_size: many; v_call: TRBV7-2; j_call: TRBJ1-2; cdr3_aa: CASSLDSSVPNYGYTF; cdr3_nt: TGTGCCAGCAGCTTAGATTCGTCAGTCCCAAACTATGGCTACACCTTC
d_call: TRBD1; clone_size: NA; v_call: TRBV24-1; j_call: TRBJ2-2; cdr3_aa: CATSVPGQGATGELFF; cdr3_nt: TGTGCCACCAGTGTTCCGGGACAGGGGGCTACCGGGGAGCTGTTTTTT
d_call: TRBD1; clone_size: NA; v_call: TRBV5-4; j_call: TRBJ1-6; cdr3_aa: CASRGDRGNSPLHF; cdr3_nt: TGTGCCAGCAGGGGGGACAGGGGTAATTCACCCCTCCACTTT
d_call: TRBD1; clone_size: once; v_call: TRBV19; j_call: TRBJ2-1; cdr3_aa: CASSVSGQSFNEQFF; cdr3_nt: TGTGCCAGTAGTGTATCGGGACAGTCCTTCAATGAGCAGTTCTTC
d_call: NA; clone_size: NA; v_call: TRBV7-3; j_call: TRBJ1-1; cdr3_aa: CASSLQGQETEAFF; cdr3_nt: TGTGCCAGCAGCTTACAGGGGCAAGAGACTGAAGCTTTCTTT
d_call: NA; clone_size: once; v_call: TRBV7-2; j_call: TRBJ2-1; cdr3_aa: CASSLVQGGLWRFF; cdr3_nt: TGTGCCAGCAGCTTGGTTCAGGGTGGTTTGTGGCGGTTCTTC
d_call: TRBD1; clone_size: NA; v_call: TRBV28; j_call: TRBJ1-2; cdr3_aa: CASSLHGQGGEDGYTF; cdr3_nt: TGTGCCAGCAGTTTGCATGGACAGGGGGGAGAGGATGGCTACACCTTC
d_call: TRBD2; clone_size: NA; v_call: TRBV6-6; j_call: TRBJ2-3; cdr3_aa: CASSRGTSGRLGTDTQYF; cdr3_nt: TGTGCCAGCAGTCGCGGGACTAGCGGGAGATTGGGCACAGATACGCAGTATTTT
d_call: NA; clone_size: few; v_call: TRBV11-2; j_call: TRBJ1-2; cdr3_aa: CASSMGVTPFF; cdr3_nt: TGTGCCAGCAGCATGGGAGTGACACCTTTTTTC